The sample holds a few counts of the clone carrying this T cell receptor beta chain. This entry belongs to a study of blood T cell repertoires in COVID-19. Study as a whole: The United States, Italy and Spain were the sources of the acute and convalescent COVID-19 samples. PBMCs, B-cell-depleted T cells, or T cells were the source of the cDNA or gDNA that made up the material.

Here immunoSEQ multiplex PCR was the method, and the copy in TCRdb shows in-frame clones only, minus some. The profile shows 200,000 to 300,000 clones, 65% to 90% of them singletons. The V gene's germline CDR1 is MNHEY and CDR2 SMNVEV (reference sequence). The CDR3 totals 15 residues. Trimming pared 5 bases from V and 4 bases from J, leaving 17 bases between. Sequences were obtained from peripheral blood. The origin of this receptor is a man aged 50 to 59 with COVID-19, enrolled during active disease. This chain links TRBV27 with TRBJ1-2; unclear D gene. This CDR3 is CASSPLTGESYGYTF. In nucleotides, the CDR3 is TGTGCCAGCAGTCCCCTGACCGGGGAGAGCTATGGCTACACCTTC.